This T cell receptor beta chain is from a study of CD4 T cells in relation to SARS-CoV-2 and coronaviruses. This CDR3 contains 11 residues. Between the trimmed V and J ends, which lost 3 bases and 8 bases, there was a span of 5 bases. Looked up from germline, CDR1 is MNHEY and CDR2 is SVGAGI. Profiled with immunoSEQ multiplex PCR; TCRdb holds only in-frame clones, not every one. The sample yields about 37,000 clones, approximately 90% seen once. The chain links TRBV6-5 to TRBJ2-1; D remains ambiguous. The origin of this receptor is an adult with COVID-19. The sample comprised memory CD4+ T cells from PBMCs. The chain's CDR3 is CASSYFYEQFF. The CDR3 coding sequence is TGTGCCAGCAGTTATTTCTATGAGCAGTTCTTC.